What follows are 7 T cell receptor beta chains derived from one specimen sequenced in a study of breast tumors, draining lymph nodes, adjacent tissues. TCRdb passed the multiplex PCR reads through MiXCR, listing each CDR3 protein once. This sample has about 140,000 distinct CDR3 sequences; 32% occur once, and the top ten carry around 2.5%. The lymph nodes were axillary draining lymph nodes from breast cancer patients. Sequencing was carried out using axillary lymph node tissue. Receptors originate from a female donor with breast cancer. Some clones in this sample may be carry-over from other donors' samples.

On this clonotype: An end of the junction does not agree with germline; a read error may underlie this. The chain joins TRBV5-1 to TRBJ1-2; D might be TRBD1 (5 bases). CDR1 SGHRS and CDR2 YFSETQ come from the germline V gene. CDR3 size: 12 residues. In DNA, the CDR3 is TGCGCCAGCAGCTTAGAGGGGTCTGGCCACACCTTC. This gives the protein CASSLEGSGHTF.

A word on this clonotype: This may be a read error, as it is one base from a much larger clone. J is TRBJ1-4 and V is TRBV6-2 or TRBV6-3; D is unresolved. Germline-derived CDR1 and CDR2 are MNHEY and SVGEGT. Trimming stripped 5 bases from V and 8 bases from J, with 15 bases between. This CDR3 has 14 residues. The CDR3 is CASSHIAVREKLFF. The CDR3 DNA reads as TGTGCCAGCAGTCACATCGCTGTTCGGGAAAAACTGTTTTTT.

The V call is TRBV11-2, the J call TRBJ1-4, with TRBD1 identical over 10 bases. CDR1 and CDR2 from the germline V gene are SGHAT and FQNNGV. The ends lost 4 bases at V and 10 bases at J; junction bases unmatched: 6. The CDR3 is 14 residues long. The CDR3 protein is CASSSTGGLGKLFF. CDR3 coding DNA: TGTGCCAGCAGCTCGACAGGGGGCTTAGGAAAACTGTTTTTT. Complete variable domain (other parts from reference TRBV11-2 and TRBJ1-4): EAGVAQSPRYKIIEKRQSVAFWCNPISGHATLYWYQQILGQGPKLLIQFQNNGVVDDSQLPKDRFSAERLKGVDSTLKIQPAKLEDSAVYLCASSSTGGLGKLFFGSGTQLSVL.

In its sample, this clonotype was seen many times. The CDR3 reads CAWRTDSHQETQYF. In DNA, the CDR3 is TGTGCCTGGCGAACGGACAGTCACCAAGAGACCCAGTACTTC. The J gene is TRBJ2-5, the V gene TRBV30, with a possible D match to TRBD1 (6 bases). V lost 5 bases and J lost 0, with 13 bases in between. Germline CDR1 is GTSNPN and CDR2 is SVGIG (reference sequence). The CDR3 length is 14 residues.

This clonotype showed up many times. CDR3 loop: CASSVEGLPYNEQFF. CDR3 bases: TGTGCCAGCAGCGTAGAGGGGCTACCTTACAATGAGCAGTTCTTC. The chain uses TRBV9 and TRBJ2-1, with TRBD1 as a possible D gene (5 bases). This CDR3 spans 15 amino acids. The V gene lost 0 bases and the J gene lost 4 bases, with 11 bases spanning the gap. Germline assignment: CDR1 SGDLS and CDR2 YYNGEE. The full variable domain, in which reference TRBV9 and TRBJ2-1 provide the parts outside the CDR3, is DSGVTQTPKHLITATGQRVTLRCSPRSGDLSVYWYQQSLDQGLQFLIQYYNGEERAKGNILERFSAQQFPDLHSELNLSSLELGDSALYFCASSVEGLPYNEQFFGPGTRLTVL.

Remarks on this clonotype: A much larger clone differs by one base, so this may be a read error. This rearrangement joins TRBV20-1 to TRBJ2-1, with 13 positions matching TRBD2. Germline CDR1 DFQATT, CDR2 SNEGSKA (reference sequence). J lost 9 bases, V lost 6 bases, and 8 bases had no gene match. This CDR3 comprises 14 residues. This chain's CDR3 is CSAKLAGGFTEQFF. CDR3 in DNA: TGCAGTGCCAAACTAGCGGGGGGGTTCACTGAGCAGTTCTTC.

This clonotype has at least ten counts. Just one base apart from a much larger clone, this may be a read error. The gene calls are TRBV7-9 and TRBJ2-6, with TRBD1 as a possible D gene (6 bases). The CDR3 length is 15 residues. Looked up from germline, CDR1 is SEHNR and CDR2 is FQNEAQ (reference sequence). The CDR3 spells CASSLGTAGANVLPF. CDR3 in DNA: TGTGCCAGCAGCTTAGGGACAGCTGGGGCCAACGTCCTGCCTTTC.